This TCR beta chain was captured by sequencing in a study of blood T cell dynamics during melanoma immunotherapy. Measured with immunoSEQ multiplex PCR; TCRdb has only the in-frame clones, and not every one. Here the sample spans fewer than 20,000 clones, just over 90% being singletons. Time point noted: pre-treatment baseline. Germline lookup yields CDR1 MNHNS and CDR2 SASEGT. CDR3 length equals 14 residues. With 10 bases clipped from V and 3 bases from J, the junction kept 7 bases outside the gene matches. The chain joins TRBV6-1 to TRBJ2-3; 10 bases match TRBD1. The TCR originated in a human donor with melanoma. The specimen was blood, collected from a patient treated with checkpoint blockade. This chain's CDR3 is CATRQGARTDTQYF. CDR3 DNA: TGTGCCACCCGACAGGGGGCACGTACAGATACGCAGTATTTT.